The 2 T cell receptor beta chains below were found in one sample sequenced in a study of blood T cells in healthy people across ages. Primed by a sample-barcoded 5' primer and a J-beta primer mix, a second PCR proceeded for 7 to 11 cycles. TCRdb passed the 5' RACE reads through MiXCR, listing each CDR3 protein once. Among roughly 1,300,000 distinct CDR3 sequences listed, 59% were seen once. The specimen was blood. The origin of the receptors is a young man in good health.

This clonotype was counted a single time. The CDR3 DNA is TGTGCCAGCAGCAAGGGGAGGCGATACGAGCAGTACTTC. This codes for CASSKGRRYEQYF. The gene calls are TRBV27 and TRBJ2-4; perhaps TRBD2 as D (6 bases). With the DNA end fitting TRBJ2-7 better, the J assignment may be wrong. The CDR3 is 13 amino acids. Germline V CDR1 and CDR2: MNHEY, SMNVEV (reference sequence).

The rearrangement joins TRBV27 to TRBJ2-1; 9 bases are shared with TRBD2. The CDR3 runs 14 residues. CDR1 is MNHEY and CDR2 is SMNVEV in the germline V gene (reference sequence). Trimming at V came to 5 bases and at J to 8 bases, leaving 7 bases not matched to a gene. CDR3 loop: CASSVSGSGDEQFF. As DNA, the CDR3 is TGTGCCAGCAGTGTTAGCGGGAGCGGCGATGAGCAGTTCTTC.